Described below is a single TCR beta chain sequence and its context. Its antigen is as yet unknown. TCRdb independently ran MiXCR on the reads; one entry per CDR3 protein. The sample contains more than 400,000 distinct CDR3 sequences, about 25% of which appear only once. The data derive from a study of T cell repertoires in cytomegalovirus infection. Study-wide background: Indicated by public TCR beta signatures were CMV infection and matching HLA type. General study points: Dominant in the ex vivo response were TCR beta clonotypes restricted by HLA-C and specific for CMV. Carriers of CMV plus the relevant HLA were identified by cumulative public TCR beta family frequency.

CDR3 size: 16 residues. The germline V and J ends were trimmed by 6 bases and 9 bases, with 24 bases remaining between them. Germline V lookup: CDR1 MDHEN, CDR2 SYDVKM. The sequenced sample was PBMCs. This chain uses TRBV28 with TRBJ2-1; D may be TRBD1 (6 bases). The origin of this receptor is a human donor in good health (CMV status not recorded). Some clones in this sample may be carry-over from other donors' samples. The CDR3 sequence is CASRAPGTPQSGEQFF. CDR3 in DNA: TGTGCCAGCAGGGCGCCCGGGACACCCCAAAGCGGTGAGCAGTTCTTC.